The 5 T cell receptor beta chains below all came from one sample that was sequenced in a study of shared clonotypes between healthy human individuals. Profiled with immunoSEQ multiplex PCR; TCRdb holds only in-frame clones, not every one. The sample has around 2.1 million clones; roughly 91% are singletons. Naive CD8 cells were CD45RO-negative, positively selected for CCR7, excluding terminally differentiated effector memory CD45RA+ cells. The source material was naive CD8+ T cells from PBMCs. These receptors all come from a young man in good health. Some clones in this sample may be carry-over from other donors' samples.

The chain recombines TRBV25-1 with TRBJ1-1; D unresolved. V lost 8 bases, J lost 6 bases, and 10 bases lay in between. This CDR3 is built from 11 residues. The germline gives CDR1 MGHDK, CDR2 SYGVNS. DNA for the CDR3: TGTGCCAGCCGCGGCGGGTCTGAAGCTTTCTTT. Residues: CASRGGSEAFF.

V gene TRBV10-2 combines with J gene TRBJ2-7; 10 positions agree with TRBD2. Germline V CDR1 and CDR2: WSHSY, SAAADI. V was pared by 6 bases and J by 5 bases, with 10 bases of the junction left unmatched. The CDR3 runs 15 residues. This chain's CDR3 is CASSFWGLAGDEQYF. The CDR3 DNA is TGCGCCAGCAGCTTTTGGGGGCTAGCGGGAGACGAGCAGTACTTC.

V and J are TRBV12-2 and TRBJ2-1; the D call TRBD2 from the table was never checked on the DNA. TRBV12-2 is classified as a pseudogene. The CDR3 is 12 amino acids. This CDR3 is CASRSGTREQFF. The CDR3 nucleotides read TGTGCAAGTCGCTCAGGGACTAGGGAGCAGTTCTTC.

The rearrangement joins TRBV9 to TRBJ2-1, with 10 bases fitting TRBD2. Germline CDR1 reads SGDLS; CDR2 reads YYNGEE. Trimming cost V 4 bases and J 0 bases; bases outside gene matches: 10. The CDR3 spans 18 residues. This chain's CDR3 is CASSSRAGGWGSYNEQFF. The CDR3 bases are TGTGCCAGCAGCTCGCGAGCGGGAGGGTGGGGCTCCTACAATGAGCAGTTCTTC.

The rearrangement uses TRBV10-2 and TRBJ2-7; TRBD1 matches at 8 bases. Germline V gene sequence: CDR1 WSHSY, CDR2 SAAADI. CDR3 size: 13 residues. Unmatched junction bases numbered 4, after V lost 4 bases and J lost 5 bases. The CDR3 sequence: CASSGAGGNEQYF. DNA of the CDR3: TGCGCCAGCAGTGGGGCAGGGGGCAACGAGCAGTACTTC.